The 8 T cell receptor beta chains presented below share a single source sample, sequenced in a study of blood T cell repertoires in COVID-19. Data came from immunoSEQ multiplex PCR; TCRdb stores just in-frame clones and leaves some out. The sample holds 350,000 to 450,000 clones, 80% to 90% seen once. Sequenced: PBMCs or T cells enriched from blood (not recorded which). These receptors were taken from a man aged 25 to 40 who had recovered from COVID-19.

The table lists this clone with a few counts. The V gene is TRBV4-2, the J gene TRBJ2-2; D possibly corresponds to TRBD1 (6 bases). The CDR3 is made up of 16 amino acids. Germline V gene sequence: CDR1 LGHNA, CDR2 YNFKEQ. Trimming left V 0 bases short and J 5 bases short, with 13 bases between. This CDR3 is CASSQDPGAQTGELFF. The CDR3 region has the DNA TGTGCCAGCAGCCAAGATCCAGGGGCGCAAACCGGGGAGCTGTTTTTT.

The genes are TRBV9 and TRBJ2-1; TRBD2 matches 9 bases. V trimming: 0 bases; J trimming: 4 bases; junction bases outside the gene matches: 2. Germline V gene data show CDR1 as SGDLS and CDR2 as YYNGEE. The CDR3 is 15 amino acids. The CDR3 here is CASSVVTSGYNEQFF. For the CDR3, the DNA is TGTGCCAGCAGCGTAGTGACTAGCGGATACAATGAGCAGTTCTTC.

This clone came up a few times. The chain uses TRBV30 and TRBJ1-4; weak D call: TRBD1 (5 bases). This CDR3 has 13 residues. CDR1 GTSNPN and CDR2 SVGIG come from the germline V gene (reference sequence). Trimming removed 0 bases from V and 12 bases from J, with 14 bases in between. CDR3 sequence: CAWSVGRGDELFF. The CDR3 region has the DNA TGTGCCTGGAGTGTAGGGAGGGGAGACGAACTGTTTTTT. Full variable domain (missing parts from reference TRBV30 and TRBJ1-4): SQTIHQWPATLVQPVGSPLSLECTVEGTSNPNLYWYRQAAGRGLQLLFYSVGIGQISSEVPQNLSASRPQDRQFILSSKKLLLSDSGFYLCAWSVGRGDELFFGSGTQLSVL.

This rearrangement joins TRBV24-1 to TRBJ1-2; D gene ambiguous. CDR1 and CDR2 (germline): KGHDR, SFDVKD. The germline V and J ends were trimmed by 4 bases and 5 bases, with 7 bases remaining between them. The CDR3 consists of 12 residues. The CDR3: CATSDRGYGYTF. The CDR3 DNA reads as TGTGCCACCAGTGACCGAGGGTATGGCTACACCTTC.

The chain employs TRBV28 and TRBJ1-5; 7 nucleotides line up with TRBD1. CDR1 and CDR2 from the germline V gene are MDHEN and SYDVKM. The CDR3 has 15 amino acids. V dropped 4 bases and J dropped 6; count of bases not matched to a gene: 9. This CDR3 reads CASSSVDRVVQPQHF. CDR3 sequence (DNA): TGTGCCAGCAGTTCAGTTGACAGGGTTGTTCAGCCCCAGCATTTT. Full variable domain (missing parts from reference TRBV28 and TRBJ1-5): DVKVTQSSRYLVKRTGEKVFLECVQDMDHENMFWYRQDPGLGLRLIYFSYDVKMKEKGDIPEGYSVSREKKERFSLILESASTNQTSMYLCASSSVDRVVQPQHFGDGTRLSIL.

This sequence joins TRBV2 and TRBJ2-7; no reliable D call. Germline V gene data show CDR1 as SNHLY and CDR2 as FYNNEI. The CDR3 runs 11 residues. Trimming cost V 7 bases and J 9 bases, with 13 bases left between them. DNA of the CDR3: TGTGCCAGCATCTACTCCGGTAGGCAGTACTTC. This sequence encodes CASIYSGRQYF.

The V call is TRBV28, the J call TRBJ2-7; maybe TRBD1 (6 bases). V was shortened by 10 bases and J by 2 bases, with 12 bases between the two germline ends. The CDR3 is 12 amino acids. The germline V gene has CDR1 MDHEN and CDR2 SYDVKM. The CDR3 nucleotides are TGTGCCATCCAGGGGAGAGCCTACGAGCAGTACTTC. Protein sequence: CAIQGRAYEQYF.

V is TRBV5-1 and J is TRBJ2-5; TRBD2 is a possible D gene (6 bases). The germline CDR1 and CDR2 sequences are SGHRS and YFSETQ. The CDR3 totals 15 residues. Trimming cost V 1 base and J 5 bases, with 15 bases left between them. The CDR3 sequence: CASSLSTGVVETQYF. The CDR3 DNA reads TGCGCCAGCAGCTTGAGTACGGGAGTGGTGGAGACCCAGTACTTC.